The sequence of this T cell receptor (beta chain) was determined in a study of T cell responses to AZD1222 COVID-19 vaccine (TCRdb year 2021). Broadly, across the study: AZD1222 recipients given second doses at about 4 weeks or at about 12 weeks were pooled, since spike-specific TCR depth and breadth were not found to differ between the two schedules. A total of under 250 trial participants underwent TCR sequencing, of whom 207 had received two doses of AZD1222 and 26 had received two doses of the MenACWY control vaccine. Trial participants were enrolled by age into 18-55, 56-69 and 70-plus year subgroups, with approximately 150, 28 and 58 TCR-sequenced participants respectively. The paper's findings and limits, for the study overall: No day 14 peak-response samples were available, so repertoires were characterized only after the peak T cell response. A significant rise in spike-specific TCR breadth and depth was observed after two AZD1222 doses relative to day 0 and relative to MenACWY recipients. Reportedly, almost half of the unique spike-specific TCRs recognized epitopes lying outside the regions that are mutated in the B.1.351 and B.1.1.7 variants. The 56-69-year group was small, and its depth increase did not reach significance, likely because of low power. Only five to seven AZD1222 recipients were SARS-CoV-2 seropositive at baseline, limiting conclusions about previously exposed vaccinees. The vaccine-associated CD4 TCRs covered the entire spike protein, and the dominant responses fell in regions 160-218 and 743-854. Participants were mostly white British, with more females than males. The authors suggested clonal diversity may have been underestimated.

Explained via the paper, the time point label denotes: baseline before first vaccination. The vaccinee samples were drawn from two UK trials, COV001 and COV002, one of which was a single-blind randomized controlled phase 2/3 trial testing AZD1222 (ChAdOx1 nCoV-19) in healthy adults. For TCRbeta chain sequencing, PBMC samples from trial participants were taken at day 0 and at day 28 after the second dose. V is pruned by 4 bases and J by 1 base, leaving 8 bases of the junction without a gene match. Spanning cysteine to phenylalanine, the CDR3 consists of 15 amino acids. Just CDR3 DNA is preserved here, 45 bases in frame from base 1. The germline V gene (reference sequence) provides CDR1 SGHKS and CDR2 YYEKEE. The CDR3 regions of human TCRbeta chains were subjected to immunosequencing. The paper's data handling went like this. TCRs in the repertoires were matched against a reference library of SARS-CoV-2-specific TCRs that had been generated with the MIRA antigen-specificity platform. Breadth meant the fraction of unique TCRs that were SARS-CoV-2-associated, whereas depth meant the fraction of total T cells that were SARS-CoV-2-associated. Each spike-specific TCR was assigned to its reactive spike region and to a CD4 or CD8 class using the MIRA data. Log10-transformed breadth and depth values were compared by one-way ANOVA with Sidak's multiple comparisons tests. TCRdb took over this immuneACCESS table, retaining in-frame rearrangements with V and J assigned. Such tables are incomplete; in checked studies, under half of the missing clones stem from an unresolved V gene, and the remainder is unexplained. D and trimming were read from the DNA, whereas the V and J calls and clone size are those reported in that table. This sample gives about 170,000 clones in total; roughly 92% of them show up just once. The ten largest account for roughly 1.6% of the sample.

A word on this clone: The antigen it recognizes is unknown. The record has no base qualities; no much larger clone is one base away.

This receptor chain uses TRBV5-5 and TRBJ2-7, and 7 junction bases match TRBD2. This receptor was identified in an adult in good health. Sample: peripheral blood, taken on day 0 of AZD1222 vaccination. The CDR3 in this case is CASSLRGDPSYEQYF. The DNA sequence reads TGTGCCAGCAGCCTACGGGGGGACCCTTCCTACGAGCAGTACTTC.